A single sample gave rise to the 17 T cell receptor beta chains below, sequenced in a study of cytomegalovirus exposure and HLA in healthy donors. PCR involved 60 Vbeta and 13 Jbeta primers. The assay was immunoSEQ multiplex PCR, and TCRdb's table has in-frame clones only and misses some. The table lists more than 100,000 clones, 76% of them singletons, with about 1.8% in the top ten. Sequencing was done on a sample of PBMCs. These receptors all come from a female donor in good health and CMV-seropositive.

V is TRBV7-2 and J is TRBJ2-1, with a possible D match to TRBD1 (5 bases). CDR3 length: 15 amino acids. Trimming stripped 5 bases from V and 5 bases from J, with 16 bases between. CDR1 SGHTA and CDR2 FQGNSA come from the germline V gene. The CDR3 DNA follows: TGTGCCAGCAGCGCGCAGGGCGGTGGTCACAATGAGCAGTTCTTC. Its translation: CASSAQGGGHNEQFF. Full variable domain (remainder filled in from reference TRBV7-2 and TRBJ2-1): GAGVSQSPSNKVTEKGKDVELRCDPISGHTALYWYRQSLGQGLEFLIYFQGNSAPDKSGLPSDRFSAERTGGSVSTLTIQRTQQEDSAVYLCASSAQGGGHNEQFFGPGTRLTVL.

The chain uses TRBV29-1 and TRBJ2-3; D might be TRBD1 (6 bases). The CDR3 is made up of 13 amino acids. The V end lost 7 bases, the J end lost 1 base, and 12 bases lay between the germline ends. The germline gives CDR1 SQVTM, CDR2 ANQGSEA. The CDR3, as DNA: TGCAGCGCCCCTGGGGGCGGCACAGATACGCAGTATTTT. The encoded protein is CSAPGGGTDTQYF.

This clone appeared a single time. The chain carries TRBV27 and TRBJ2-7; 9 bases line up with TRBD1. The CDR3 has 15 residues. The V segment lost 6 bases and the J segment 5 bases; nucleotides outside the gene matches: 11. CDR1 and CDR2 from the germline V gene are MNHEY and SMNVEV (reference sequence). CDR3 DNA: TGTGCCAGCAGGTGGGACAGGGCAAATCCCCACGAGCAGTACTTC. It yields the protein CASRWDRANPHEQYF.

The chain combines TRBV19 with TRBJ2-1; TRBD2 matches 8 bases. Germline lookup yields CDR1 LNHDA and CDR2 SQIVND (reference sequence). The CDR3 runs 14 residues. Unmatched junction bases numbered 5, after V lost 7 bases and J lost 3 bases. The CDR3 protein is CASTQAGDYNEQFF. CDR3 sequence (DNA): TGTGCCAGTACCCAAGCGGGAGACTACAATGAGCAGTTCTTC.

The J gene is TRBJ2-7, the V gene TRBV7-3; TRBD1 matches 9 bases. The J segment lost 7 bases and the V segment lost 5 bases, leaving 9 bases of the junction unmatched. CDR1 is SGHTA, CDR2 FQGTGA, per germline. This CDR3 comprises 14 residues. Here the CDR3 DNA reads TGTGCCAGCAGCCCACTACAGGGGGCGGGGGAGCAGTACTTC. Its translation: CASSPLQGAGEQYF. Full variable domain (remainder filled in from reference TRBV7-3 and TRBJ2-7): GAGVSQTPSNKVTEKGKYVELRCDPISGHTALYWYRQSLGQGPEFLIYFQGTGAADDSGLPNDRFFAVRPEGSVSTLKIQRTERGDSAVYLCASSPLQGAGEQYFGPGTRLTVT.

The chain's CDR3 is CASSFPGEYEQYF. Here the CDR3 DNA reads TGTGCCAGCAGCTTTCCGGGGGAGTACGAGCAGTACTTC. The V gene is TRBV5-6, the J gene TRBJ2-7; a possible D gene is TRBD2 (6 bases). Trimming stripped 2 bases from V and 4 bases from J, with 10 bases between. Germline values: CDR1 SGHDT, CDR2 YYEEEE. The CDR3 consists of 13 residues.

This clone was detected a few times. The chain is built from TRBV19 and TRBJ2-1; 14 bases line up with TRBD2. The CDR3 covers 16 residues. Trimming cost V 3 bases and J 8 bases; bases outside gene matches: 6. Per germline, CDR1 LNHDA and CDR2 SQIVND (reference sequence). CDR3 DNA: TGTGCCAGTAGTATCCCCGGACTAGCGGGGGGTGATGAGCAGTTCTTC. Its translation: CASSIPGLAGGDEQFF.

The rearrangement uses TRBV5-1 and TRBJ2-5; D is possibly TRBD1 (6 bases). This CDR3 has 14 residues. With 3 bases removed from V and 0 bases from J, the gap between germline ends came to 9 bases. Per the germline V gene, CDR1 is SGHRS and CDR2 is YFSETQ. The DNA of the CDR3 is TGCGCCAGCAGCTCCCAGGGGTACCAAGAGACCCAGTACTTC. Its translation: CASSSQGYQETQYF.

This CDR3 is CASSPRWAYEQYF. The DNA for the CDR3 is TGTGCCAGCAGTCCCAGGTGGGCCTACGAGCAGTACTTC. The chain uses TRBV27 and TRBJ2-7; D call uncertain. The CDR3 sequence is 13 residues long. CDR1 MNHEY and CDR2 SMNVEV come from the germline V gene (reference sequence). With 5 bases removed from V and 2 bases from J, the gap between germline ends came to 10 bases.

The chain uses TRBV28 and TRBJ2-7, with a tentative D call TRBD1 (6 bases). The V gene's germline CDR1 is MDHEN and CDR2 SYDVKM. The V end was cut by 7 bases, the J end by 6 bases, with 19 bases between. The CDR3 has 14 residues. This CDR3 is CASNAPGHSLEQYF. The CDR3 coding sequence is TGTGCCAGCAACGCACCGGGACACTCTCTCGAGCAGTACTTC.

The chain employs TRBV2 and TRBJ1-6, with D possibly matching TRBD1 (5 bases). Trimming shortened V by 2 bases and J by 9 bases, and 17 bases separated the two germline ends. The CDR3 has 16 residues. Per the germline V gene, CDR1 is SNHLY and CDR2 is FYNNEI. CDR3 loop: CASSERHGGTSSPLHF. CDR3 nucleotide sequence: TGTGCCAGCAGTGAACGACACGGGGGGACCAGTTCACCCCTCCACTTT.

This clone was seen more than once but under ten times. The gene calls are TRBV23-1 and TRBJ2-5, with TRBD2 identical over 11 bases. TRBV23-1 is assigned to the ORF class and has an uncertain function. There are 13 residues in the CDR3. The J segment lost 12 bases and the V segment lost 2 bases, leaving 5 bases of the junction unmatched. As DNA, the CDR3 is TGCGCCAGCAGTCAAATAGCGGGGGGGGTCAAGTACTTC. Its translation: CASSQIAGGVKYF.

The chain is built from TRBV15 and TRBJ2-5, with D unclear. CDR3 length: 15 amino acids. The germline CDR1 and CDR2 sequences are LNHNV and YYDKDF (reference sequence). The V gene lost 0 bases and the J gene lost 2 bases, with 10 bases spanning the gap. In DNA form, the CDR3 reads TGTGCCACCAGCAGAGATCGGCGCAGGCAAGAGACCCAGTACTTC. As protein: CATSRDRRRQETQYF.

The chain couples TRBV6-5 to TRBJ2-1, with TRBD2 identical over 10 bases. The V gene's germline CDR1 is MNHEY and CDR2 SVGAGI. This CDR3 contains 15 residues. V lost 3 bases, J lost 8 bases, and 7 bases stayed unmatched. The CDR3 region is CASSYLAGGWDEQFF. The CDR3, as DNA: TGTGCCAGCAGTTATTTAGCGGGGGGTTGGGATGAGCAGTTCTTC.

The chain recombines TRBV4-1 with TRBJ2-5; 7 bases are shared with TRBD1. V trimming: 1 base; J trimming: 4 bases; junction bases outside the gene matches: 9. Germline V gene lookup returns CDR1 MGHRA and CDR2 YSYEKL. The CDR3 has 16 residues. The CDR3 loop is CASSQGQGPFGETQYF. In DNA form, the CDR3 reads TGCGCCAGCAGCCAAGGACAGGGCCCTTTTGGAGAGACCCAGTACTTC.

The CDR3 reads CASSLADNEQFF. CDR3 DNA sequence: TGTGCCAGCAGCTTGGCGGACAATGAGCAGTTCTTC. This rearrangement joins TRBV5-6 to TRBJ2-1; D gene ambiguous. The length of the CDR3 is 12 residues. The germline CDR1 and CDR2 sequences are SGHDT and YYEEEE. V was clipped by 0 bases and J by 5 bases, with 3 bases between them.

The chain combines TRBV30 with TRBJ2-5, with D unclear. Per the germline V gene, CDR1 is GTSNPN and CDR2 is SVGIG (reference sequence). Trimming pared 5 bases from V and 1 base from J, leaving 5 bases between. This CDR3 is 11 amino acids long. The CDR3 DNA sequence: TGTGCCTGGGGCATCCAAGAGACCCAGTACTTC. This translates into CAWGIQETQYF.